A selection of T cell receptor beta chains follows, all from one sample in a study of cytomegalovirus exposure and HLA in healthy donors. Method: immunoSEQ multiplex PCR; TCRdb's copy keeps in-frame clones and lacks some. The sample consists of hundreds of thousands of clones, approximately 86% of them appearing once. The sequencing input was PBMCs. These receptors were collected from a woman in her twenties or thirties in good health and CMV-seropositive. CDR3s leave out the opening cysteine and the closing phenylalanine or tryptophan. The listing skips clone size in some rows; elsewhere it reads once, few, many or a size class.

v_call: TRBV5-1; j_call: TRBJ2-6; clone_size: -; cdr3_aa: ASSLVQGMGANVLT
v_call: TRBV4-2; j_call: TRBJ2-3; clone_size: -; cdr3_aa: ASSQDRLAGGADTQY
v_call: TRBV7-9; j_call: TRBJ1-1; clone_size: -; cdr3_aa: ASSLGQGDTEAF
v_call: TRBV27; j_call: TRBJ2-7; clone_size: -; cdr3_aa: ASSFGRDRAYEQY
v_call: TRBV5-1; j_call: TRBJ2-3; clone_size: -; cdr3_aa: ASSTAGSVPGDTQY
v_call: TRBV7-3; j_call: TRBJ1-1; clone_size: once; cdr3_aa: ASSLLTGTEAF
v_call: TRBV5-1; j_call: TRBJ2-5; clone_size: few; cdr3_aa: ASSLGLAGGNQETQY
v_call: TRBV30; j_call: TRBJ2-3; clone_size: -; cdr3_aa: AWGGAGGNTDTQY
v_call: TRBV19; j_call: TRBJ1-1; clone_size: -; cdr3_aa: ASSKPDRGLTEAF
v_call: TRBV18; j_call: TRBJ2-1; clone_size: -; cdr3_aa: ASSSDNNEQF
v_call: TRBV7-6; j_call: TRBJ2-1; clone_size: once; cdr3_aa: ASSPRGSREWDEQF
v_call: TRBV9; j_call: TRBJ2-3; clone_size: -; cdr3_aa: ASSVVAGRTDTQY
v_call: TRBV6-4; j_call: TRBJ2-1; clone_size: -; cdr3_aa: ASSEGTSDSNEQF
v_call: TRBV18; j_call: TRBJ1-1; clone_size: few; cdr3_aa: ASSPSGMEAF